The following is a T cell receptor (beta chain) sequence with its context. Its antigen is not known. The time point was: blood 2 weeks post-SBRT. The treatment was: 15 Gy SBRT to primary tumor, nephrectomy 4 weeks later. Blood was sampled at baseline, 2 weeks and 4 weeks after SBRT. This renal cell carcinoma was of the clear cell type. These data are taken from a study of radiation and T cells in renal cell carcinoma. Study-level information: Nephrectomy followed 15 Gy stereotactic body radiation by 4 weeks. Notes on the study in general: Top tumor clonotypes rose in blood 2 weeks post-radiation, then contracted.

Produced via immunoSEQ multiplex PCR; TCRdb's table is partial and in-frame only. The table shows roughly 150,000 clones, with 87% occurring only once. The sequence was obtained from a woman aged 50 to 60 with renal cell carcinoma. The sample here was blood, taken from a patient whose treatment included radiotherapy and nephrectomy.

CDR3 sequence (DNA): TGCGCCAGCAGCTTCGACTGGGGAGGGGAGCTGTTTTTT. Amino acids: CASSFDWGGELFF. The chain couples TRBV5-1 to TRBJ2-2; D is uncertain. Germline values: CDR1 SGHRS, CDR2 YFSETQ. V dropped 2 bases and J dropped 8 bases, with 10 bases sitting between them. The CDR3 covers 13 residues. Drawing the rest from reference TRBV5-1 and TRBJ2-2, the complete variable domain is KAGVTQTPRYLIKTRGQQVTLSCSPISGHRSVSWYQQTPGQGLQFLFEYFSETQRNKGNFPGRFSGRQFSNSRSEMNVSTLELGDSALYLCASSFDWGGELFFGEGSRLTVL.